This T cell receptor beta chain emerged from a study of brain T cells in children with intractable seizures. At least one anti-epileptic drug was given before surgery. The CDR3 totals 15 residues. Trimming took 4 bases from V and 1 from J, leaving 14 bases between them. Germline V gives CDR1 SGHVS, CDR2 FNYEAQ. Only in-frame clones appear in the TCRdb table, and some are missing; sequencing was by immunoSEQ multiplex PCR. The data hold roughly 69,000 clones, with around 95% observed a single time. The sequence was obtained from a boy less than two years old with focal cortical dysplasia and intractable seizures. The sample consisted of peripheral blood, taken at surgery. This rearrangement joins TRBV7-6 to TRBJ2-7; weak D call: TRBD2 (6 bases). This chain's CDR3 is CASSSGLRDSYEQYF. The CDR3 DNA sequence: TGTGCCAGCAGCTCAGGACTAAGAGATTCCTACGAGCAGTACTTC.